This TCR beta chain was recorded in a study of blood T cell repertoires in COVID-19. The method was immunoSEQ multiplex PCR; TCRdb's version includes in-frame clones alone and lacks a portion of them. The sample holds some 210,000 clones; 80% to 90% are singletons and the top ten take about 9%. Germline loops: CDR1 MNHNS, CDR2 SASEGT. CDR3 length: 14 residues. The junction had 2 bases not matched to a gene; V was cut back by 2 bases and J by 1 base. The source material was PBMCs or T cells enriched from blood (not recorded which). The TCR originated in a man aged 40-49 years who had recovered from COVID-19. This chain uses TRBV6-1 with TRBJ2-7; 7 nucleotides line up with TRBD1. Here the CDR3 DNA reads TGTGCCAGCAGTGAACGGGGACAGTCCTACGAGCAGTACTTC. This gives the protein CASSERGQSYEQYF.